The 24 T cell receptor beta chains listed next were all sequenced from one sample in a study of OX40 agonist ivuxolimab in advanced cancers. The data were produced by immunoSEQ multiplex PCR, yet TCRdb's version contains in-frame clones alone and is incomplete. The sample holds about 64,000 clones; around 84% are singletons and the top ten take around 3%. Sample: CD4+ or CD8+ T cells sorted from blood, taken in a trial of the OX40 agonist ivuxolimab. The receptor source for this set is an adult with an advanced solid tumor such as melanoma, head and neck, liver or kidney cancer.

The rearrangement uses TRBV28 and TRBJ2-2; 10 bases are a match to TRBD1. Germline values: CDR1 MDHEN, CDR2 SYDVKM. The CDR3 is 15 residues long. The V gene end was trimmed by 1 base and the J gene end by 9 bases; junction bases not matched to a gene: 5. CDR3 sequence reads: CASSLSGTGVRELFF. CDR3 DNA sequence: TGTGCCAGCAGTTTATCCGGGACAGGGGTCCGGGAGCTGTTTTTT.

The genes are TRBV25-1 and TRBJ1-2; D is ambiguous. Germline CDR1 is MGHDK and CDR2 is SYGVNS. This CDR3 is 12 amino acids long. Trimming shortened V by 2 bases and J by 8 bases, and 9 bases separated the two germline ends. CDR3 loop: CASSEGKGGYTF. As DNA, the CDR3 is TGTGCCAGCAGTGAAGGGAAAGGAGGCTACACCTTC.

This chain uses TRBV18 with TRBJ2-1; 9 bases fit TRBD1. V was clipped by 5 bases and J by 7 bases; unmatched bases: 9. The V gene's germline CDR1 is KGHSH and CDR2 LQKENI. CDR3 size: 15 residues. CDR3 coding DNA: TGTGCCAGCTCAAGAGAACAGGGGGCAAGGAATGAGCAGTTCTTC. This codes for CASSREQGARNEQFF. The full variable domain, its missing parts supplied by reference TRBV18 and TRBJ2-1, is NAGVMQNPRHLVRRRGQEARLRCSPMKGHSHVYWYRQLPEEGLKFMVYLQKENIIDESGMPKERFSAEFPKEGPSILRIQQVVRGDSAAYFCASSREQGARNEQFFGPGTRLTVL.

The chain combines TRBV18 with TRBJ2-7; perhaps D is TRBD1 or TRBD2 (5 bases each). Germline V gene data show CDR1 as KGHSH and CDR2 as LQKENI. V was cut by 5 bases and J by 7 bases, with 9 bases left in between. The CDR3 is 11 amino acids. The CDR3 sequence is CASSFEGEQYF. CDR3 coding DNA: TGTGCCAGCTCATTCGAGGGGGAGCAGTACTTC.

The chain has TRBV4-2 and TRBJ2-7, with 11 bases aligning to TRBD2. V lost 5 bases and J lost 2; bases outside the gene matches: 5. This CDR3 has 15 residues. Germline CDR1 reads LGHNA; CDR2 reads YNFKEQ. In DNA, the CDR3 is TGTGCCAGCAGCTGGGGACTAGCGGTTACCTACGAGCAGTACTTC. It translates to CASSWGLAVTYEQYF.

The CDR3 nucleotides are TGTGCCAGCAGCTCTCCGGGACAGAGGGCTGAAGCTTTCTTT. This translates into CASSSPGQRAEAFF. The rearrangement uses TRBV28 and TRBJ1-1, with 7 bases that match TRBD1. Trimming removed 6 bases from V and 6 bases from J; junction bases left unmatched: 10. Germline V CDR1 and CDR2: MDHEN, SYDVKM. This CDR3 has 14 residues. Full variable domain (missing parts from reference TRBV28 and TRBJ1-1): DVKVTQSSRYLVKRTGEKVFLECVQDMDHENMFWYRQDPGLGLRLIYFSYDVKMKEKGDIPEGYSVSREKKERFSLILESASTNQTSMYLCASSSPGQRAEAFFGQGTRLTVV.

The V gene is TRBV28, the J gene TRBJ2-7; no clear D gene. V lost 7 bases, J lost 0 bases, and 13 bases lay in between. Germline CDR1 is MDHEN and CDR2 is SYDVKM. The CDR3 has 14 residues. For the CDR3, the DNA is TGTGCCAGCACCCCAAGCCCGCGCTCCTACGAGCAGTACTTC. Its protein is CASTPSPRSYEQYF.

The V gene is TRBV18, the J gene TRBJ2-5; TRBD1 is a possible D gene (5 bases). The germline CDR1 and CDR2 sequences are KGHSH and LQKENI. CDR3 length equals 13 residues. The V gene lost 4 bases and the J gene lost 4 bases, with 10 bases spanning the gap. The CDR3 DNA reads TGTGCCAGCTCACGGCAGGGTGGAGAGACCCAGTACTTC. Encoded protein: CASSRQGGETQYF.

The V and J genes are TRBV20-1 and TRBJ1-2; no clear D gene. This CDR3 has 10 residues. The germline V and J ends were trimmed by 4 bases and 7 bases, with 7 bases remaining between them. The germline V gene encodes CDR1 DFQATT and CDR2 SNEGSKA (reference sequence). CDR3 sequence: CSAKGFGYTF. The CDR3 DNA is TGCAGTGCTAAGGGCTTTGGCTACACCTTC.

This clone was seen only once. This sequence joins TRBV30 and TRBJ2-3; D unresolved. Between the trimmed V and J ends, which lost 0 bases and 2 bases, there was a span of 12 bases. In germline, CDR1 is GTSNPN, CDR2 SVGIG (reference sequence). This CDR3 is 15 amino acids long. The CDR3 here is CAWSVYMGNTDTQYF. The CDR3 DNA sequence: TGTGCCTGGAGTGTGTATATGGGGAACACAGATACGCAGTATTTT.

This clone was seen more than once but under ten times. This chain uses TRBV2 with TRBJ1-5; D not certain. The V and J ends lost 2 bases and 3 bases respectively, with 14 bases between them. Per germline, CDR1 SNHLY and CDR2 FYNNEI. The CDR3 contains 16 residues. CDR3 bases: TGTGCCAGCAGTGAATTACTACCTGTCCCCAATCAGCCCCAGCATTTT. Its protein is CASSELLPVPNQPQHF.

This sequence joins TRBV2 and TRBJ2-7; D possibly matches TRBD1 or TRBD2 (6 bases each). CDR1 is SNHLY and CDR2 is FYNNEI in the germline V gene. This CDR3 spans 16 amino acids. The V end lost 6 bases, the J end lost 8 bases, and 26 bases lay between the germline ends. CDR3 amino acids: CASSSPGPGGDRQQYF. In nucleotides, the CDR3 is TGTGCCAGCAGCAGCCCCGGGCCCGGGGGCGATCGCCAGCAGTACTTC.

On this clone: The sample carries other DNA sequences with the same CDR3. J is TRBJ1-5 and V is TRBV5-1, with 7 bases fitting TRBD1. Germline CDR1 is SGHRS and CDR2 is YFSETQ. V trimming: 0 bases; J trimming: 7 bases; junction bases outside the gene matches: 4. CDR3 length: 14 amino acids. CDR3 DNA sequence: TGCGCCAGCAGCTTGGAAGGGGGCGGGCAGCCCCAGCATTTT. Protein sequence: CASSLEGGGQPQHF.

Regarding this clone: Its ends do not fully match the called genes, so a read error is possible. The V and J genes are TRBV5-1 and TRBJ2-1; the D call may be TRBD1 or TRBD2 (5 bases each). The CDR3 has 17 amino acids. Germline CDR1 and CDR2: SGHRS and YFSETQ. The CDR3 sequence: CASNLAGSGPPYNEQFF. DNA of the CDR3: TGCGCCAGCAACTTGGCCGGGTCGGGACCTCCCTACAATGAGCAGTTCTTC.

The chain combines TRBV15 with TRBJ2-5, with D tentatively TRBD2 (6 bases). The CDR3 sequence is 15 residues long. V dropped 1 base and J dropped 2 bases, with 11 bases sitting between them. CDR1 is LNHNV and CDR2 is YYDKDF in the germline V gene (reference sequence). The CDR3 loop reads CATSRAGTAQETQYF. CDR3 in DNA: TGTGCCACCAGCAGAGCCGGGACTGCACAAGAGACCCAGTACTTC. Complete variable domain (other parts from reference TRBV15 and TRBJ2-5): DAMVIQNPRYQVTQFGKPVTLSCSQTLNHNVMYWYQQKSSQAPKLLFHYYDKDFNNEADTPDNFQSRRPNTSFCFLDIRSPGLGDTAMYLCATSRAGTAQETQYFGPGTRLLVL.

This clone appeared once. The V and J genes are TRBV30 and TRBJ1-2; tentative D call: TRBD1 (5 bases). Germline CDR1 and CDR2: GTSNPN and SVGIG (reference sequence). The CDR3 covers 13 residues. The V and J ends lost 1 base and 4 bases respectively, with 10 bases between them. CDR3 nucleotides: TGTGCCTGGAGTGACAGGAAAACCTATGGCTACACCTTC. This sequence encodes CAWSDRKTYGYTF.

The gene calls are TRBV5-1 and TRBJ2-2; D perhaps matches TRBD2 (6 bases). Germline assignment: CDR1 SGHRS and CDR2 YFSETQ. Trimming removed 0 bases at V and 5 bases at J, with 11 bases between. This CDR3 spans 15 amino acids. The CDR3 protein is CASSLGGGSTGELFF. The CDR3 coding sequence is TGCGCCAGCAGCTTGGGAGGAGGGAGTACCGGGGAGCTGTTTTTT.

This clone was picked up one time. The chain joins TRBV4-2 to TRBJ2-4, with TRBD2 identical over 7 bases. Germline values: CDR1 LGHNA, CDR2 YNFKEQ. With 1 base clipped from V and 7 bases from J, the junction kept 4 bases outside the gene matches. The CDR3 spans 14 residues. The CDR3 loop is CASSQGLGGNIQYF. The DNA for the CDR3 is TGTGCCAGCAGCCAAGGCCTGGGGGGGAACATTCAGTACTTC.

This chain joins TRBV11-2 and TRBJ1-1; TRBD1 might be the D (6 bases). CDR3 size: 16 residues. Deletions cut 5 bases from V and 0 bases from J, with 16 bases between. The germline V gene encodes CDR1 SGHAT and CDR2 FQNNGV. The CDR3 here is CASSNRDTDMNTEAFF. The CDR3 region has the DNA TGTGCCAGCAGCAACCGGGACACAGATATGAACACTGAAGCTTTCTTT.

This clone was seen a few times. The chain links TRBV25-1 to TRBJ1-1, with D perhaps TRBD1 (6 bases). Germline CDR1 reads MGHDK; CDR2 reads SYGVNS. Trimming stripped 8 bases from V and 4 bases from J, with 14 bases between. This CDR3 spans 13 amino acids. The CDR3 nucleotides are TGTGCCAGCGGGAGAGGGGGGGCCACTGAAGCTTTCTTT. This gives the protein CASGRGGATEAFF.

This clone is a singleton in its sample. This chain joins TRBV6-1 and TRBJ1-5; tentatively, D is TRBD1 (5 bases). V lost 7 bases, J lost 15 bases, and 22 bases lay in between. CDR1 and CDR2 from the germline V gene are MNHNS and SASEGT. There are 13 residues in the CDR3. In nucleotides, the CDR3 is TGTGCCAGCACCAAAGCGGGGCGACAAGAGGGGCATTTT. Translating gives CASTKAGRQEGHF.

This chain connects TRBV7-8 to TRBJ2-5; D may be TRBD2 (7 bases). Germline V gives CDR1 SGHVS, CDR2 FQNEAQ. V was clipped by 0 bases and J by 2 bases, with 19 bases between them. The CDR3 has 18 amino acids. The CDR3: CASSLALRGARPQETQYF. CDR3 bases: TGTGCCAGCAGCTTAGCGCTCCGGGGGGCCAGGCCACAAGAGACCCAGTACTTC.

The chain employs TRBV10-3 and TRBJ1-5, with 9 bases that match TRBD1. CDR3 size: 13 residues. V shed 6 bases and J 9 bases; nucleotides not matched to a gene: 6. Germline loops: CDR1 ENHRY, CDR2 SYGVKD. The CDR3 spells CAIRKDRGWPQHF. CDR3 nucleotides: TGTGCCATCAGGAAGGACAGGGGATGGCCCCAGCATTTT.

The chain links TRBV29-1 to TRBJ2-2; weak D call: TRBD2 (5 bases). CDR1 and CDR2 from the germline V gene are SQVTM and ANQGSEA. V was pared by 2 bases and J by 7 bases, with 5 bases between. The CDR3 is 11 amino acids. The CDR3 DNA follows: TGCAGCGTTGAACGGGGCGGGGAGCTGTTTTTT. Protein: CSVERGGELFF.